This record concerns one TCR beta chain sequence. This clonotype was recorded at least ten times. It has no known antigen specificity. Base quality data are lacking; no much larger clone is found one base away. This record comes from a study of T cells in Graves' hyperthyroidism and ophthalmopathy (dated by TCRdb to about 2019). At the level of the whole study: Peripheral blood samples were taken at initial diagnosis, before any treatment was given. After blood sampling, hyperthyroidism patients were treated with methimazole at a starting dose of 30 mg daily, and ophthalmopathy patients were treated with high-dose intravenous methylprednisolone. A discovery cohort of fewer than 110 patients, about 40 with Graves' ophthalmopathy and 55 to 65 with stable Graves' hyperthyroidism, was used to find distinguishing TCR V-J signatures. For training and testing, the 100 or so patients in the discovery cohort were randomly divided in a 7:3 ratio. In addition, the study compared T-cell repertoires in thyroid tissue and in blood from roughly 6 Graves' hyperthyroidism patients. According to the paper, TCR Vbeta CDR3 sequencing was carried out on more than 120 peripheral blood samples, which came from some 41 ophthalmopathy, under 80 hyperthyroidism and around 17 progressor patients. An independent validation cohort of around 19 hyperthyroidism patients and about 16 patients who later progressed to ophthalmopathy tested prospective prediction of ophthalmopathy. Overall study outcomes, separate from this receptor: In cross-validation, a model built on a 13 V-J signature told ophthalmopathy apart from stable hyperthyroidism with 87.88% sensitivity and approximately 84% specificity, and in testing the same model reached 80%/75%. In validation, progression to ophthalmopathy was predicted by the model with more than 65% sensitivity and just over 72% specificity, a median of 6.5 months before onset. No statistical method was used to set the sample size in advance, and investigators knew the group allocation. Most expanded thyroid clonotypes (frequency above 0.001) were also found in blood, which suggests that blood repertoires may mirror thyroid immune responses.

Ophthalmopathy patients had moderately to severely active disease, with a Clinical Activity Score of 3 or more, a NOSPECS grade of 4 or more, and a disease duration of less than 3 months. Exclusion was applied to patients with uncontrolled infections, other autoimmune diseases, pregnancy or lactation. Diagnoses were based on clinical symptoms, serum thyroxine and TRAb, thyroid ultrasound and orbital computed tomography. PBMCs were isolated from about 10 ml of fresh peripheral blood by Ficoll-Paque density gradient centrifugation. Trizol reagent was used to extract total RNA, and RNA quality was then checked on an Agilent 2100 Bioanalyzer. Looking up the germline V gene (reference sequence) yields CDR1 SGHAT and CDR2 FQDESV. V is clipped by 5 bases and J by 5 bases, and the sequence between their germline boundaries is 10 bases long. Including cysteine and phenylalanine, the CDR3 has 14 amino acids. Only the CDR3 region is kept as DNA, spanning 42 bases read in frame from base 1.

The TCR beta CDR3 regions were amplified from RNA transcripts. The TCR CDR3 was subjected to a first round of RT-PCR using the HTBI primer set and the Qiagen OneStep RT-PCR kit. The libraries were constructed in a second round of multiplex PCR and then size-selected and purified. The libraries were sequenced on an Illumina HiSeq2000 using paired-end 100 bp reads. Per the authors' processing: SOAPnuke was used to process the raw data, throwing out any read that contained adapters or uncalled bases, had a mean Phred below 15, or lacked an exact constant-primer or identifier match. COPE v1.2.5 was used to merge high-quality paired reads, and clonotypes were defined as unique nucleotide sequences. MiTCR v1.1 was used to align clonotypes to the IMGT TRBV, TRBD and TRBJ reference segments. Analysis was restricted to V-J combinations with a frequency above 0.0001, which covered roughly 99% of repertoires. The TCS score was defined as the ratio of F50 (clonal expansion) to E x V (chaos), calculated using BLOSUM62-based TCRdist between CDR3 peptides within each V-J. Welch's t-statistics and random forest reduced roughly 540 V-J features to about 12, which were used in a naive Bayes classifier (R e1071). Thyroid-blood repertoire similarity was quantified with the Morisita-Horn index. TCRdb trimmed public reads at Q25 via fastp, called clones via MiXCR and kept in-frame beta chains. Entries that share a CDR3 protein sequence are merged under the most common genes and DNA. TCRdb's processing, not the authors', yielded these V and J calls. This sample holds under 40,000 distinct CDR3 sequences; 40% to 65% were observed only once. Roughly 15% of the sample is held by the ten biggest clonotypes.

This receptor was taken from a man in his forties or fifties with Graves' ophthalmopathy. Specimen: blood. The sequence is built from TRBV11-1 and TRBJ1-6, with a tentative D gene TRBD1 over 6 matching bases. CDR3 region: CASSVRGNNSPLHF. Read as DNA, the sequence is TGTGCCAGCAGCGTCAGGGGAAATAATTCACCCCTCCACTTT. The reference TRBV11-1 and TRBJ1-6 proteins fill in what lies around the CDR3, so the full variable domain reads EAEVAQSPRYKITEKSQAVAFWCDPISGHATLYWYRQILGQGPELLVQFQDESVVDDSQLPKDRFSAERLKGVDSTLKIQPAELGDSAMYLCASSVRGNNSPLHFGNGTRLTVT.